The 22 T cell receptor beta chains below come from one sample, sequenced in a study of cytomegalovirus exposure and HLA in healthy donors (dated by TCRdb to the late 2010s). Receptors were amplified or captured by the immunoSEQ multiplex PCR assay. The multiplex PCR relied on a mix of 60 forward primers for TCR Vbeta segments and 13 reverse primers for TCR Jbeta segments. The table comes from immuneACCESS by way of TCRdb, which keeps in-frame sequences with V and J called. Part of the clones is missing from these tables; in studies checked, under half for an unresolved V gene and the rest for unknown reasons. The data table for this sample lists 140,000 to 150,000 clones. The ten largest clones add up to roughly 1.6% of the sample. What was sequenced was PBMCs. These TCRs come from a woman aged 45-65 years in good health and CMV-seronegative.

This chain connects TRBV5-1 to TRBJ2-7; perhaps TRBD1 as D (6 bases). The CDR3 extends over 13 amino acids. Germline CDR1 SGHRS, CDR2 YFSETQ. The V end lost 2 bases, the J end lost 6 bases, and 12 bases lay between the germline ends. The chain's CDR3 is CASSLNRAGEQYF. CDR3 nucleotides: TGCGCCAGCAGCTTAAACAGGGCAGGCGAGCAGTACTTC.

The chain recombines TRBV28 with TRBJ1-1, with a tentative D call TRBD1 (6 bases). The CDR3 contains 13 residues. In germline, CDR1 is MDHEN, CDR2 SYDVKM. Deletions cut 5 bases from V and 5 bases from J, with 12 bases between. This chain's CDR3 is CASSNRAGTEAFF. Here the CDR3 DNA reads TGTGCCAGCAGTAACAGGGCAGGGACTGAAGCTTTCTTT.

Here the CDR3 reads CASSQGTGTDTQYF. The CDR3 DNA reads as TGCGCCAGCAGCCAAGGGACAGGAACAGATACGCAGTATTTT. The V and J genes are TRBV4-1 and TRBJ2-3, with TRBD1 matching 7 bases. Germline values: CDR1 MGHRA, CDR2 YSYEKL. Losses at the gene ends were 1 base for V and 3 bases for J; bases not matched to a gene: 1. This CDR3 comprises 14 residues.

The V and J genes are TRBV27 and TRBJ1-5, with D perhaps TRBD1 (5 bases). Deletions cut 5 bases from V and 3 bases from J, with 11 bases between. The germline CDR1 and CDR2 sequences are MNHEY and SMNVEV (reference sequence). CDR3 length equals 14 residues. This chain's CDR3 is CASSQGLNNQPQHF. CDR3 in DNA: TGTGCCAGCAGTCAGGGACTTAACAATCAGCCCCAGCATTTT.

The V and J genes are TRBV28 and TRBJ1-1; D is possibly TRBD1 (5 bases). The CDR3 runs to 16 residues. CDR1 is MDHEN and CDR2 is SYDVKM in the germline V gene. V shed 5 bases and J shed 0 bases, with 16 bases lying between them. The CDR3 is CASSLRTSLMNTEAFF. CDR3 in DNA: TGTGCCAGCAGTCTACGGACATCTTTAATGAACACTGAAGCTTTCTTT. The full variable domain, in which reference TRBV28 and TRBJ1-1 provide the parts outside the CDR3, is DVKVTQSSRYLVKRTGEKVFLECVQDMDHENMFWYRQDPGLGLRLIYFSYDVKMKEKGDIPEGYSVSREKKERFSLILESASTNQTSMYLCASSLRTSLMNTEAFFGQGTRLTVV.

V gene TRBV2 combines with J gene TRBJ2-2; weak D call: TRBD2 (5 bases). The CDR3 totals 16 residues. Germline CDR1 reads SNHLY; CDR2 reads FYNNEI. V lost 6 bases and J 4 bases, leaving 18 bases between the germline ends. The CDR3 bases are TGTGCCAGCAGGGGCCTGGTAGGGAGTGGCACCGGGGAGCTGTTTTTT. Translated: CASRGLVGSGTGELFF.

V usage is TRBV28 and J usage is TRBJ2-7, with D maybe TRBD2 (6 bases). Germline CDR1 reads MDHEN; CDR2 reads SYDVKM. V lost 7 bases and J 3 bases, leaving 13 bases between the germline ends. The CDR3 loop spans 13 amino acids. CDR3 in amino acids: CASTLGTLYEQYF. In DNA form, the CDR3 reads TGTGCCAGCACCCTTGGGACTCTCTACGAGCAGTACTTC.

The chain joins TRBV5-5 to TRBJ2-7, with a possible D match to TRBD2 (6 bases). The CDR3 length is 15 residues. Trimming removed 5 bases from V and 0 bases from J, with 15 bases in between. The germline CDR1 and CDR2 sequences are SGHKS and YYEKEE (reference sequence). The CDR3, as DNA: TGTGCCAGCAGACCCGGGACTGGTCACTCCTACGAGCAGTACTTC. Amino acid sequence: CASRPGTGHSYEQYF.

This chain connects TRBV5-4 to TRBJ1-1; 7 bases line up with TRBD1. The trim removed 4 bases at V and 4 bases at J, leaving 4 bases unmatched. CDR3 length: 13 amino acids. Germline CDR1 reads SGHNT; CDR2 reads YYREEE (reference sequence). The chain's CDR3 is CASSLGTATEAFF. Here the CDR3 DNA reads TGTGCCAGCAGCCTAGGGACAGCCACTGAAGCTTTCTTT.

V and J are TRBV19 and TRBJ1-5; TRBD1 is a possible D gene (6 bases). This CDR3 comprises 15 residues. Trimming left V 3 bases short and J 3 bases short, with 12 bases between. Germline-derived CDR1 and CDR2 are LNHDA and SQIVND (reference sequence). CDR3 sequence: CASSITGRFNQPQHF. The CDR3 DNA reads as TGTGCCAGTAGTATTACAGGGCGCTTCAATCAGCCCCAGCATTTT. Together with reference TRBV19 and TRBJ1-5, the CDR3 gives the full variable domain: DGGITQSPKYLFRKEGQNVTLSCEQNLNHDAMYWYRQDPGQGLRLIYYSQIVNDFQKGDIAEGYSVSREKKESFPLTVTSAQKNPTAFYLCASSITGRFNQPQHFGDGTRLSIL.

CDR3 in amino acids: CASSISGVSYNEQFF. The CDR3 DNA reads TGTGCCAGTAGTATTAGCGGGGTCTCCTACAATGAGCAGTTCTTC. The chain couples TRBV19 to TRBJ2-1, with 8 bases matching TRBD2. V gave up 3 bases and J gave up 0 bases; unmatched junction bases: 1. The length of the CDR3 is 15 residues. CDR1 LNHDA and CDR2 SQIVND come from the germline V gene (reference sequence).

J is TRBJ1-1 and V is TRBV10-3, with D unresolved. Trimming took 0 bases from V and 1 from J, leaving 6 bases between them. Germline V lookup: CDR1 ENHRY, CDR2 SYGVKD. The CDR3 length is 14 residues. The DNA for the CDR3 is TGTGCCATCAGTGAGTCACGAGAGAACACTGAAGCTTTCTTT. Translating it yields CAISESRENTEAFF.

V usage is TRBV5-4 and J usage is TRBJ2-2, with D possibly matching TRBD2 (6 bases). The V end lost 5 bases, the J end lost 5 bases, and 16 bases lay between the germline ends. Germline values: CDR1 SGHNT, CDR2 YYREEE (reference sequence). The CDR3 consists of 15 residues. The CDR3 coding sequence is TGTGCCAGCAGTTCGGCCGGGACTTCAACCGGGGAGCTGTTTTTT. Translating gives CASSSAGTSTGELFF.

This rearrangement joins TRBV10-3 to TRBJ2-7; no clear D. In germline, CDR1 is ENHRY, CDR2 SYGVKD. The CDR3 spans 12 residues. CDR3 residues: CPLIRNSYEQYF. In nucleotides, the CDR3 is TGTCCCTTGATCAGAAACTCCTACGAGCAGTACTTC.

The chain is built from TRBV30 and TRBJ2-7, with TRBD1 matching 9 bases. The CDR3 runs 14 residues. Unmatched junction bases numbered 7, after V lost 2 bases and J lost 5 bases. Germline V CDR1 and CDR2: GTSNPN, SVGIG (reference sequence). CDR3 loop: CAWSPGQGPHEQYF. The DNA of the CDR3 is TGTGCCTGGAGTCCGGGACAGGGTCCCCACGAGCAGTACTTC.

This chain uses TRBV15 with TRBJ2-2; weak D call: TRBD2 (5 bases). The V and J ends lost 5 bases and 6 bases respectively, with 13 bases between them. CDR3 length: 14 residues. Germline CDR1 is LNHNV and CDR2 is YYDKDF (reference sequence). CDR3: CATSPRGRAGELFF. In nucleotides, the CDR3 is TGTGCCACCAGCCCCCGAGGGAGAGCCGGGGAGCTGTTTTTT. The full variable domain, in which reference TRBV15 and TRBJ2-2 provide the parts outside the CDR3, is DAMVIQNPRYQVTQFGKPVTLSCSQTLNHNVMYWYQQKSSQAPKLLFHYYDKDFNNEADTPDNFQSRRPNTSFCFLDIRSPGLGDTAMYLCATSPRGRAGELFFGEGSRLTVL.

The rearrangement uses TRBV5-6 and TRBJ2-5; 8 nucleotides line up with TRBD2. With 0 bases clipped from V and 1 base from J, the junction kept 8 bases outside the gene matches. Germline lookup yields CDR1 SGHDT and CDR2 YYEEEE. The CDR3 length is 17 residues. The CDR3 DNA is TGTGCCAGCAGCTTGGTAGGCGGGAGGCCGATCCAAGAGACCCAGTACTTC. Its translation is CASSLVGGRPIQETQYF.

The V call is TRBV6-6, the J call TRBJ1-6; D ambiguous. The germline V and J ends were trimmed by 2 bases and 5 bases, with 7 bases remaining between them. Germline assignment: CDR1 MNHNY and CDR2 SVGAGI (reference sequence). CDR3 length: 14 amino acids. The CDR3 sequence is CASSYVTDNSPLHF. CDR3 coding DNA: TGTGCCAGCAGTTACGTCACGGATAATTCACCCCTCCACTTT.

The gene calls are TRBV28 and TRBJ1-2; 8 nucleotides agree with TRBD1. This CDR3 has 12 residues. Trimming cost V 6 bases and J 8 bases; bases outside gene matches: 5. From germline, CDR1 is MDHEN and CDR2 SYDVKM. For the CDR3, the DNA is TGTGCCAGCAGACCAGGGGGCGGCGGCTACACCTTC. Amino acid sequence: CASRPGGGGYTF.

The chain employs TRBV7-2 and TRBJ2-7; tentatively, D is TRBD1 (7 bases). This CDR3 has 15 amino acids. Germline CDR1 and CDR2: SGHTA and FQGNSA. Trimming removed 0 bases at V and 3 bases at J, with 12 bases between. As DNA, the CDR3 is TGTGCCAGCAGCTTAGCGGGAGGACAGGTCTACGAGCAGTACTTC. Translating gives CASSLAGGQVYEQYF.

V usage is TRBV2 and J usage is TRBJ1-2; TRBD1 matches at 8 bases. Germline V gives CDR1 SNHLY, CDR2 FYNNEI. The CDR3 loop spans 16 amino acids. With V trimmed by 3 bases and J by 6 bases, 12 bases remained unmatched. The CDR3: CASSETAGRQGNGYTF. The DNA for the CDR3 is TGTGCCAGCAGTGAGACCGCGGGGAGACAGGGGAATGGCTACACCTTC.

The chain joins TRBV28 to TRBJ2-7, with 8 positions matching TRBD2. Germline V gene sequence: CDR1 MDHEN, CDR2 SYDVKM. V lost 8 bases to trimming and J lost 7 bases; unmatched junction nucleotides: 13. The CDR3 runs to 14 residues. CDR3 in DNA: TGTGCCAGCCACCCGGCAGCGGGAGTTGGTGAGCAGTACTTC. This gives the protein CASHPAAGVGEQYF.